This T cell receptor beta chain was captured by sequencing in a study of cytomegalovirus exposure and HLA in healthy donors. Per the germline V gene, CDR1 is MGHRA and CDR2 is YSYEKL. V was clipped by 3 bases and J by 0 bases; unmatched bases: 3. This CDR3 is 16 amino acids long. Details on this clone: The antigen is unknown.

Primers included in the PCR were 60 Vbeta and 13 Jbeta primers. The method was immunoSEQ multiplex PCR; TCRdb's version includes in-frame clones alone and lacks a portion of them. The sample holds 150,000 or so clones, 60% to 80% seen once. Study outcomes and limitations: Investigators reported 150 to 200 TCR beta chains as tied to cytomegalovirus.

V is TRBV4-1 and J is TRBJ2-3; the match to TRBD2 covers 10 bases. The source of this sequence is a man aged 25-45 years in good health and CMV-seropositive. Sequenced sample: PBMCs. The CDR3 coding sequence is TGCGCCAGCAGCCATTTACTAGCGGGGAGCACAGATACGCAGTATTTT. This gives the protein CASSHLLAGSTDTQYF.